Presented here are 6 T cell receptor beta chains from one specimen sequenced in a study of blood T cell repertoires in COVID-19. Clones were sequenced by immunoSEQ multiplex PCR, and TCRdb holds only the in-frame ones, with some missing. This table holds tens of thousands of clones, roughly 94% found once. Sequencing was performed on peripheral blood. These receptors were collected from a man aged 65 to 79 with active COVID-19.

The rearrangement uses TRBV7-7 and TRBJ2-1; TRBD2 agrees at 16 bases. Looked up from germline, CDR1 is SSHAT and CDR2 is FNYEAQ (reference sequence). The CDR3 loop spans 19 amino acids. Trimming cost V 4 bases and J 0 bases; bases outside gene matches: 6. The CDR3 reads CASSYPGLAGGTSYNEQFF. The DNA of the CDR3 is TGTGCCAGCAGCTACCCGGGACTAGCGGGAGGGACCTCCTACAATGAGCAGTTCTTC.

The V gene is TRBV6-5, the J gene TRBJ2-5, with no clear D. The V end lost 6 bases, the J end lost 2 bases, and 13 bases lay between the germline ends. The CDR3 has 14 residues. From germline, CDR1 is MNHEY and CDR2 SVGAGI. This CDR3 is CASSPVVLQETQYF. For the CDR3, the DNA is TGTGCCAGCAGCCCGGTAGTGTTACAAGAGACCCAGTACTTC.

The genes are TRBV7-8 and TRBJ2-5, with TRBD2 matching over 9 bases. Germline V gene sequence: CDR1 SGHVS, CDR2 FQNEAQ. The CDR3 runs to 13 residues. V lost 5 bases, J lost 5 bases, and 3 bases stayed unmatched. The CDR3 nucleotides read TGTGCCAGCAGCGCAAGCGGGAGGGAGACCCAGTACTTC. Its translation: CASSASGRETQYF.

This chain connects TRBV11-2 to TRBJ2-2, with 7 positions matching TRBD2. V lost 6 bases to trimming and J lost 4 bases; unmatched junction nucleotides: 8. CDR3 size: 15 residues. Germline CDR1 and CDR2: SGHAT and FQNNGV. The CDR3 DNA follows: TGTGCCAGCAGTCTCCAGGGAGGGAGCACCGGGGAGCTGTTTTTT. Translating gives CASSLQGGSTGELFF.

This clone was detected only a few times. This chain links TRBV9 with TRBJ1-2; no reliable D call. Germline CDR1 and CDR2: SGDLS and YYNGEE. The length of the CDR3 is 13 residues. V was shortened by 0 bases and J by 10 bases, with 13 bases between the two germline ends. CDR3 sequence reads: CASSVGTNQIYTF. DNA for the CDR3: TGTGCCAGCAGCGTAGGGACTAACCAAATCTACACCTTC.

This clone occurred a few times. The chain uses TRBV11-2 and TRBJ2-4; TRBD1 might be the D (5 bases). V lost 5 bases and J 1 base, leaving 24 bases between the germline ends. The length of the CDR3 is 19 residues. Germline loops: CDR1 SGHAT, CDR2 FQNNGV. CDR3 sequence reads: CASSLTVGPQGGAKNIQYF. In DNA, the CDR3 is TGTGCCAGCAGCCTAACGGTGGGCCCCCAGGGTGGGGCCAAAAACATTCAGTACTTC.